These 21 T cell receptor beta chains originate from one sample sequenced in a study of technical replicates of blood from a handful of donors. Data came from immunoSEQ multiplex PCR; TCRdb stores just in-frame clones and leaves some out. The sample includes about 62,000 clones, roughly 90% of them seen just once. Sequenced material: PBMCs. These receptors all stem from a human donor in good health. Some clones in this sample may be carry-over from other donors' samples.

V is TRBV7-9 and J is TRBJ1-1; tentatively, D is TRBD1 (5 bases). The germline V gene has CDR1 SEHNR and CDR2 FQNEAQ (reference sequence). The V end lost 4 bases, the J end lost 7 bases, and 13 bases lay between the germline ends. CDR3 length equals 13 residues. The CDR3: CASSSGGPIEAFF. For the CDR3, the DNA is TGTGCCAGCAGCTCGGGGGGACCCATTGAAGCTTTCTTT.

This clone was observed a few times. V is TRBV15 and J is TRBJ2-2; maybe TRBD2 (5 bases). Germline CDR1 reads LNHNV; CDR2 reads YYDKDF (reference sequence). The CDR3 is 16 residues long. V lost 0 bases and J 6 bases, leaving 14 bases between the germline ends. CDR3 bases: TGTGCCACCAGCAGAGATGACTCGGCGGGTCCCGGGGAGCTGTTTTTT. This codes for CATSRDDSAGPGELFF.

The chain uses TRBV4-1 and TRBJ1-1, with D unresolved. Trimming shortened V by 1 base and J by 0 bases, and 6 bases separated the two germline ends. CDR3 length: 14 residues. Germline values: CDR1 MGHRA, CDR2 YSYEKL. CDR3 sequence reads: CASSQVSVNTEAFF. The CDR3 DNA reads TGCGCCAGCAGCCAAGTTAGCGTGAACACTGAAGCTTTCTTT.

The V gene is TRBV5-8, the J gene TRBJ1-2; possible D gene TRBD1, 6 bases. The CDR3 is 14 residues long. Trimming removed 4 bases at V and 4 bases at J, with 14 bases between. Per the germline V gene, CDR1 is SGHTS and CDR2 is YDEGEE. The CDR3 is CASSPRTAGYGYTF. The DNA of the CDR3 is TGTGCCAGCAGCCCAAGGACAGCAGGCTATGGCTACACCTTC.

The chain has TRBV7-3 and TRBJ1-2, with a weak D call TRBD1 (5 bases). The CDR3 length is 14 residues. Germline V lookup: CDR1 SGHTA, CDR2 FQGTGA. Trimming shortened V by 0 bases and J by 4 bases, and 9 bases separated the two germline ends. The CDR3 DNA sequence: TGTGCCAGCAGCTTAACAGGGGTCCTCTATGGCTACACCTTC. This encodes CASSLTGVLYGYTF.

The V gene is TRBV4-3, the J gene TRBJ2-3, with TRBD2 identical over 9 bases. Looked up from germline, CDR1 is LGHNA and CDR2 is YSLEER. J lost 5 bases, V lost 0 bases, and 3 bases had no gene match. This CDR3 comprises 15 residues. The CDR3 loop is CASSQDAGGRDTQYF. The CDR3 bases are TGCGCCAGCAGCCAAGACGCGGGAGGGCGAGATACGCAGTATTTT.

V gene TRBV5-1 combines with J gene TRBJ1-4; a possible D gene is TRBD1 (5 bases). Between the trimmed V and J ends, which lost 3 bases and 0 bases, there was a span of 12 bases. This CDR3 contains 16 residues. Germline V lookup: CDR1 SGHRS, CDR2 YFSETQ. DNA of the CDR3: TGCGCCAGCAGCTCCTGGCAGGGCGCAACTAATGAAAAACTGTTTTTT. It yields the protein CASSSWQGATNEKLFF.

The J gene is TRBJ2-7, the V gene TRBV5-1, with D possibly matching TRBD2 (6 bases). CDR3 length equals 15 residues. Germline values: CDR1 SGHRS, CDR2 YFSETQ. V was cut by 4 bases and J by 3 bases, with 17 bases left in between. The chain's CDR3 is CASSPGTSRDYEQYF. Written as DNA, the CDR3 is TGCGCCAGCAGCCCGGGGACTTCACGGGACTACGAGCAGTACTTC.

The chain joins TRBV9 to TRBJ1-6, with 7 bases matching TRBD1. The germline CDR1 and CDR2 sequences are SGDLS and YYNGEE. J gave up 10 bases and V 0 bases, and 7 bases lay outside the gene matches. This CDR3 spans 15 amino acids. The CDR3: CASSVEDRVASPLHF. The CDR3 coding sequence is TGTGCCAGCAGCGTAGAAGACAGGGTGGCATCACCCCTCCACTTT.

The rearrangement uses TRBV19 and TRBJ2-1; 10 positions match TRBD2. Trimming took 1 base from V and 0 from J; bases not matched to a gene: 0. This CDR3 is built from 16 residues. Germline V gene lookup returns CDR1 LNHDA and CDR2 SQIVND (reference sequence). Here the CDR3 DNA reads TGTGCCAGTAGTATAGCTAGCGGGGGCTCCTACAATGAGCAGTTCTTC. Its protein is CASSIASGGSYNEQFF.

The chain recombines TRBV12-5 with TRBJ2-1, with a tentative D call TRBD1 (6 bases). From germline, CDR1 is LGHNT and CDR2 FRNRAP. CDR3 length: 13 residues. Trimming removed 9 bases at V and 3 bases at J, with 12 bases between. DNA for the CDR3: TGTGCTAGCGCCCGGGACAACTACAATGAGCAGTTCTTC. This translates into CASARDNYNEQFF. Supplemented by reference TRBV12-5 and TRBJ2-1, the full variable domain reads DARVTQTPRHKVTEMGQEVTMRCQPILGHNTVFWYRQTMMQGLELLAYFRNRAPLDDSGMPKDRFSAEMPDATLATLKIQPSEPRDSAVYFCASARDNYNEQFFGPGTRLTVL.

The J gene is TRBJ1-4, the V gene TRBV6-6; D gene unclear. The CDR3 has 14 residues. V was clipped by 0 bases and J by 5 bases, with 7 bases between them. Germline CDR1 and CDR2: MNHNY and SVGAGI (reference sequence). CDR3 loop: CASSYSGVNEKLFF. The CDR3 DNA is TGTGCCAGCAGTTACTCGGGAGTAAATGAAAAACTGTTTTTT.

The rearrangement uses TRBV25-1 and TRBJ1-6, with TRBD1 matching over 9 bases. Germline V lookup: CDR1 MGHDK, CDR2 SYGVNS. The CDR3 is made up of 16 amino acids. V was pared by 6 bases and J by 3 bases, with 6 bases of the junction left unmatched. The CDR3 DNA reads as TGTGCCAGCAGAGGGGACAGGGCCCACTATAATTCACCCCTCCACTTT. This translates into CASRGDRAHYNSPLHF.

The rearrangement joins TRBV27 to TRBJ1-5; D unclear. Germline CDR1 MNHEY, CDR2 SMNVEV (reference sequence). This CDR3 has 14 amino acids. V was clipped by 0 bases and J by 2 bases, with 5 bases between them. The CDR3 bases are TGTGCCAGCAGTTTATCGGGAGGCAATCAGCCCCAGCATTTT. Its protein is CASSLSGGNQPQHF.

This sequence joins TRBV13 and TRBJ1-1; 7 bases line up with TRBD1. V dropped 2 bases and J dropped 1; count of bases not matched to a gene: 4. CDR3 length: 15 amino acids. CDR1 and CDR2 from the germline V gene are PRHDT and FYEKMQ (reference sequence). The CDR3 region is CASSLNRGRNTEAFF. The DNA of the CDR3 is TGTGCCAGCAGCTTAAACAGGGGTCGGAACACTGAAGCTTTCTTT.

The chain links TRBV2 to TRBJ2-2; D perhaps matches TRBD2 (6 bases). CDR1 is SNHLY, CDR2 FYNNEI, per germline. The CDR3 length is 14 residues. V was pared by 4 bases and J by 7 bases, with 13 bases between. The CDR3 sequence: CASSVGGSGGELFF. The CDR3 bases are TGTGCCAGCAGTGTGGGAGGTAGTGGCGGGGAGCTGTTTTTT.

V and J are TRBV29-1 and TRBJ1-2; no definite D call. V was cut by 4 bases and J by 7 bases, with 25 bases left in between. The CDR3 length is 16 residues. Per germline, CDR1 SQVTM and CDR2 ANQGSEA. CDR3 sequence: CSVVADDRRRDGGYTF. In nucleotides, the CDR3 is TGCAGCGTTGTGGCAGACGACCGCCGGAGGGATGGTGGCTACACCTTC.

This sequence joins TRBV7-3 and TRBJ2-1, with 9 bases lining up with TRBD1. The ends lost 5 bases at V and 3 bases at J; junction bases unmatched: 8. CDR1 is SGHTA, CDR2 FQGTGA, per germline. CDR3 size: 16 residues. CDR3 loop: CASSQKTGGLYNEQFF. The CDR3 DNA follows: TGTGCCAGCAGCCAAAAGACAGGGGGGCTCTACAATGAGCAGTTCTTC.

On this clone itself: The same CDR3 arises from other DNA sequences in this sample as well. This chain connects TRBV7-2 to TRBJ2-2; 9 bases align to TRBD1. V trimming: 2 bases; J trimming: 4 bases; junction bases outside the gene matches: 2. Germline V gene lookup returns CDR1 SGHTA and CDR2 FQGNSA. The CDR3 runs 15 residues. In DNA, the CDR3 is TGTGCCAGCAGCTTACGACAGGGGGGCACCGGGGAGCTGTTTTTT. Translating it yields CASSLRQGGTGELFF. Looking up the rest from reference TRBV7-2 and TRBJ2-2 gives the full variable domain: GAGVSQSPSNKVTEKGKDVELRCDPISGHTALYWYRQSLGQGLEFLIYFQGNSAPDKSGLPSDRFSAERTGGSVSTLTIQRTQQEDSAVYLCASSLRQGGTGELFFGEGSRLTVL.

The chain employs TRBV6-5 and TRBJ1-1; 7 bases line up with TRBD1. CDR3 size: 13 residues. CDR1 MNHEY and CDR2 SVGAGI come from the germline V gene. The V and J ends lost 9 bases and 6 bases, in that order; junction bases with no gene match: 10. The CDR3 region has the DNA TGTGCCAGTGGAAAGGGGGCTTACGCTGAAGCTTTCTTT. It yields the protein CASGKGAYAEAFF.

The chain recombines TRBV18 with TRBJ2-7; TRBD1 is a possible D gene (6 bases). Deletions cut 3 bases from V and 6 bases from J, with 9 bases between. The CDR3 totals 12 residues. Per germline, CDR1 KGHSH and CDR2 LQKENI. The CDR3 spells CASSPGQTEQYF. For the CDR3, the DNA is TGTGCCAGCTCACCCGGACAGACCGAGCAGTACTTC.